A single T cell receptor (beta chain) is shown here with its context. No antigen is known for it. CDR1 SGDLS and CDR2 YYNGEE come from the germline V gene. This CDR3 is 16 amino acids long. Trimming took 2 bases from V and 6 from J; bases not matched to a gene: 11. The data originate from a study of T cell repertoires in cytomegalovirus infection. TCRdb re-called the reads through MiXCR, storing one row per CDR3 protein. This sample carries about 110,000 distinct CDR3 sequences, about 30% of them seen once, and the ten largest clones take around 80%. Study-level results: In two of eight donors, the top clonotype was HLA-C-restricted CMV-specific.

The specimen was CD8+ T cells from cultured PBMCs, collected from culture after CMV antigen stimulation. The receptor's source is a human donor in good health (CMV status not recorded). Some clones in this sample may be carry-over from other donors' samples. J is TRBJ2-3 and V is TRBV9; 8 bases align to TRBD2. The CDR3 DNA is TGTGCCAGCAGCGTTTCGGGGGGGACAACTAGGGATACGCAGTATTTT. It translates to CASSVSGGTTRDTQYF.